These T cell receptor beta chains were read from a single sample in a study of blood T cell repertoires in COVID-19. Clones were sequenced by immunoSEQ multiplex PCR, and TCRdb holds only the in-frame ones, with some missing. The table includes 150,000 to 200,000 clones, 80% to 90% detected once. Sequencing input: peripheral blood. Receptors originate from a young man who had recovered from COVID-19. Both conserved end residues are part of each CDR3.

v_call: TRBV5-8; j_call: TRBJ2-2; cdr3_aa: CASSLKYRVGATGELFF
v_call: TRBV28; j_call: TRBJ2-3; cdr3_aa: CASSSVAGSDTQYF
v_call: TRBV6-5; j_call: TRBJ1-2; cdr3_aa: CASRSGGGNYGYTF
v_call: TRBV24-1; j_call: TRBJ2-1; cdr3_aa: CATSDLGLASGDNEQFF
v_call: TRBV11-3; j_call: TRBJ2-1; cdr3_aa: CASSSLDSSYNEQFF
v_call: TRBV9; j_call: TRBJ2-3; cdr3_aa: CASSVSGRFTDTQYF
v_call: TRBV5-1; j_call: TRBJ2-2; cdr3_aa: CASSVTPGSTGELFF
v_call: TRBV5-6; j_call: TRBJ1-2; cdr3_aa: CASSPRQGATEGYTF
v_call: TRBV5-4; j_call: TRBJ2-7; cdr3_aa: CASSPTSGSSYEQYF
v_call: TRBV6-5; j_call: TRBJ1-1; cdr3_aa: CASRRTVNTEAFF
v_call: TRBV7-9; j_call: TRBJ1-1; cdr3_aa: CASSSTDRGTEAFF
v_call: TRBV7-2; j_call: TRBJ1-1; cdr3_aa: CASSRRVGGFEAFF
v_call: TRBV19; j_call: TRBJ2-1; cdr3_aa: CASSIRWGDLSYNEQFF
v_call: TRBV29-1; j_call: TRBJ2-7; cdr3_aa: CSVPGLAGNYEQYF
v_call: TRBV9; j_call: TRBJ2-3; cdr3_aa: CASSGSILWGGTDTQYF
v_call: TRBV29-1; j_call: TRBJ2-1; cdr3_aa: CSVARTSGRLYEQFF
v_call: TRBV14; j_call: TRBJ2-2; cdr3_aa: CASSPRAGANGELFF
v_call: TRBV9; j_call: TRBJ1-4; cdr3_aa: CASSPQTALNEKLFF